Below, 8 T cell receptor beta chains from the same sample are listed, as sequenced in a study of vaccination and CD4 T cells after COVID-19. These receptors are not linked to any known antigen. Documented treatment: approximately nine-day PBMC culture with coronavirus spike peptide pools or control peptides (ViraFEST assay). Cultured CD4+ T-cell DNA underwent Oncomine TCR Beta short-read sequencing. TCRdb called the PCR reads again in MiXCR, with one record for every CDR3 protein. The sample includes about 27,000 distinct CDR3 sequences, about 66% seen only once; the top ten take less than 20%. This specimen was CD4+ T cells from blood, cultured in vitro, taken after SARS-CoV-2 vaccination. These receptor sequences come from a human donor who received a COVID-19 vaccine.

CDR3 region: CASSNRLAGVTDTQYF. The CDR3, as DNA: TGTGCCAGCAGCAACAGACTAGCGGGGGTCACAGATACGCAGTATTTT. The chain carries TRBV5-3 and TRBJ2-3; 12 bases align to TRBD2. TRBV5-3 is assigned to the ORF class and has an uncertain function. The trim removed 8 bases at V and 2 bases at J, leaving 9 bases unmatched. The CDR3 runs 16 residues.

The chain couples TRBV6-1 to TRBJ2-5; D ambiguous. The CDR3 loop spans 14 amino acids. CDR1 MNHNS and CDR2 SASEGT come from the germline V gene. V was trimmed by 5 bases and J by 5 bases, leaving 15 bases between them. DNA for the CDR3: TGTGCCAGCAGTCCGACCCGGACCGGGGAGACCCAGTACTTC. This sequence encodes CASSPTRTGETQYF.

J is TRBJ2-3 and V is TRBV5-1, with TRBD2 matching 12 bases. V lost 0 bases and J lost 3; bases outside the gene matches: 5. Germline CDR1 is SGHRS and CDR2 is YFSETQ. There are 17 residues in the CDR3. CDR3 sequence reads: CASSLEASGGGTDTQYF. CDR3 nucleotides: TGCGCCAGCAGCTTGGAGGCTAGCGGGGGGGGTACAGATACGCAGTATTTT.

This sequence joins TRBV20-1 and TRBJ1-1; 11 nucleotides agree with TRBD1. Germline values: CDR1 DFQATT, CDR2 SNEGSKA (reference sequence). CDR3 size: 16 residues. The CDR3 coding sequence is TGCAGCTGTGGGACAGGGGGGAGGTTTTTGAACACTGAAGCTTTCTTT. Protein sequence: CSCGTGGRFLNTEAFF.

This clonotype came up once. The chain recombines TRBV5-1 with TRBJ1-1; a possible D gene is TRBD1 (5 bases). V shed 5 bases and J shed 0 bases, with 11 bases lying between them. This CDR3 contains 14 residues. In germline, CDR1 is SGHRS, CDR2 YFSETQ. The DNA of the CDR3 is TGCGCCAGCAGGAAGGAGGGGATGAACACTGAAGCTTTCTTT. This sequence encodes CASRKEGMNTEAFF.

This chain connects TRBV19 to TRBJ1-2; D gene ambiguous. CDR1 and CDR2 (germline): LNHDA, SQIVND (reference sequence). V gave up 4 bases and J gave up 4 bases, with 19 bases separating them. This CDR3 region has 16 residues. The CDR3 nucleotides are TGTGCCAGTAGTAGACCCGGGAGCGGGAGCCTCTATGGCTACACCTTC. Its protein is CASSRPGSGSLYGYTF.

The chain uses TRBV24-1 and TRBJ1-1, with no clear D. Germline V gives CDR1 KGHDR, CDR2 SFDVKD. This CDR3 spans 13 amino acids. V was shortened by 9 bases and J by 2 bases, with 12 bases between the two germline ends. CDR3 bases: TGTGCCACCTCAGTGGGGTCCAACACTGAAGCTTTCTTT. Its translation is CATSVGSNTEAFF.

The V call is TRBV21-1, the J call TRBJ1-3. TRBV21-1 is a pseudogene locus. The CDR3 length is 15 residues. CDR3 region: CASSNGQNSGNTIYF. CDR3 in DNA: TGTGCCAGCAGCAATGGACAGAACTCTGGAAACACCATATATTTT.